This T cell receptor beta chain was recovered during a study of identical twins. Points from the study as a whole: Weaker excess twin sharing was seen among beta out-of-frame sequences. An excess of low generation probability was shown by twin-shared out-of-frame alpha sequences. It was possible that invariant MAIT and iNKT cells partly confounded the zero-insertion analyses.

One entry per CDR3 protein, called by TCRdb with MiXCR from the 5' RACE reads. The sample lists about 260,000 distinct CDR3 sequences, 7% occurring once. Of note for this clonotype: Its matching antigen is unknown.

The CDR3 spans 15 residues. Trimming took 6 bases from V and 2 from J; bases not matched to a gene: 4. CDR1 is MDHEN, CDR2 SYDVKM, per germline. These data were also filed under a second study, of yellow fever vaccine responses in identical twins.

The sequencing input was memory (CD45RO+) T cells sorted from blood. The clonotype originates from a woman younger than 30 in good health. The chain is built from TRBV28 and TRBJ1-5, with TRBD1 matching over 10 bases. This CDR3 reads CASRGGTGGNQPQHF. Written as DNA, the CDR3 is TGTGCCAGCAGGGGAGGGACAGGGGGCAATCAGCCCCAGCATTTT.